This entry lists 32 T cell receptor beta chains sequenced from one sample in a study of blood T cells in healthy people across ages. Using a J-beta primer mix together with a sample-barcoded 5' primer, a second PCR was run for roughly 7 to 12 cycles. TCRdb reprocessed the 5' RACE reads via MiXCR and lists one record per CDR3 protein. The sample shows 1.8 million or so distinct CDR3 sequences, about 39% of them seen only once. Sequencing was performed on blood. The receptors were gathered from a human donor in good health.

This clonotype was observed a few times. The gene calls are TRBV20-1 and TRBJ1-1; D is ambiguous. This CDR3 region has 14 residues. The V end was cut by 1 base, the J end by 4 bases, with 13 bases between. In germline, CDR1 is DFQATT, CDR2 SNEGSKA (reference sequence). CDR3 protein: CSARGRRLGTEAFF. The CDR3 nucleotides read TGCAGTGCTAGAGGCCGGAGGTTGGGCACTGAAGCTTTCTTT.

This clonotype has more than one count but fewer than ten. The J gene is TRBJ2-7, the V gene TRBV7-2, with unresolved D. This CDR3 comprises 15 residues. Germline values: CDR1 SGHTA, CDR2 FQGNSA. Deletions cut 5 bases from V and 0 bases from J, with 14 bases between. CDR3: CASSQYPGDSYEQYF. The CDR3 bases are TGTGCCAGCAGCCAATATCCTGGGGACTCCTACGAGCAGTACTTC.

Here the CDR3 DNA reads TGTGCCAGCAGTCCTCAATTAGCGGGGGGGCCTGTTAGAGCAGATACGCAGTATTTT. Amino acid sequence: CASSPQLAGGPVRADTQYF. The rearrangement uses TRBV27 and TRBJ2-3; 11 bases map to TRBD2. The junction had 17 bases not matched to a gene; V was cut back by 5 bases and J by 4 bases. The germline gives CDR1 MNHEY, CDR2 SMNVEV (reference sequence). The CDR3 contains 19 residues.

The V and J genes are TRBV4-2 and TRBJ1-2; unclear D gene. The CDR3 has 15 amino acids. V gave up 0 bases and J gave up 2 bases, with 10 bases separating them. Germline V lookup: CDR1 LGHNA, CDR2 YNFKEQ. The CDR3 reads CASSQEMQINYGYTF. CDR3 sequence (DNA): TGTGCCAGCAGCCAAGAAATGCAGATAAACTATGGCTACACCTTC.

The sample holds a few counts of this clonotype. This sequence joins TRBV9 and TRBJ2-7; D is uncertain. From germline, CDR1 is SGDLS and CDR2 YYNGEE. CDR3 length equals 14 residues. Trimming left V 0 bases short and J 8 bases short, with 15 bases between. CDR3 nucleotides: TGTGCCAGCAGCGTAGATGACGACCCGACCCAGCAGTACTTC. This sequence encodes CASSVDDDPTQQYF. The variable domain in full, completed from reference TRBV9 and TRBJ2-7, reads DSGVTQTPKHLITATGQRVTLRCSPRSGDLSVYWYQQSLDQGLQFLIQYYNGEERAKGNILERFSAQQFPDLHSELNLSSLELGDSALYFCASSVDDDPTQQYFGPGTRLTVT.

This clonotype was observed once. The chain joins TRBV6-5 to TRBJ1-2; possibly TRBD1 for D (5 bases). Trimming left V 4 bases short and J 7 bases short, with 10 bases between. In germline, CDR1 is MNHEY, CDR2 SVGAGI. The CDR3 is 12 residues long. CDR3 region: CASSSGFGGYTF. DNA for the CDR3: TGTGCCAGCAGTTCAGGGTTTGGTGGCTACACCTTC.

V and J are TRBV30 and TRBJ2-3; D call uncertain. Trimming cost V 0 bases and J 8 bases, with 15 bases left between them. The CDR3 contains 14 residues. Germline V gene lookup returns CDR1 GTSNPN and CDR2 SVGIG (reference sequence). In nucleotides, the CDR3 is TGTGCCTGGAGTGTTTCAGTGGGGTCAGGTACGCAGTATTTT. It specifies CAWSVSVGSGTQYF. Full variable domain (remainder filled in from reference TRBV30 and TRBJ2-3): SQTIHQWPATLVQPVGSPLSLECTVEGTSNPNLYWYRQAAGRGLQLLFYSVGIGQISSEVPQNLSASRPQDRQFILSSKKLLLSDSGFYLCAWSVSVGSGTQYFGPGTRLTVL.

CDR3 loop: CASSSPTGTGYTF. CDR3 nucleotides: TGCGCCAGCAGCTCACCGACAGGGACGGGCTACACCTTC. The chain employs TRBV5-1 and TRBJ1-2; TRBD1 aligns across 7 bases. The CDR3 totals 13 residues. The J segment lost 8 bases and the V segment lost 3 bases, leaving 7 bases of the junction unmatched. Germline-derived CDR1 and CDR2 are SGHRS and YFSETQ.

The V and J genes are TRBV4-1 and TRBJ1-6, with D unresolved. The V end lost 5 bases, the J end lost 1 base, and 6 bases lay between the germline ends. The CDR3 totals 14 residues. In germline, CDR1 is MGHRA, CDR2 YSYEKL. This CDR3 is CASSDESYNSPLHF. In DNA, the CDR3 is TGCGCCAGCAGCGACGAGTCCTATAATTCACCCCTCCACTTT.

DNA for the CDR3: TGTGCCAGCAGTGAAGGAGGGACAGCGCGTCAGCCCCAGCATTTT. Amino acid sequence: CASSEGGTARQPQHF. The chain links TRBV6-1 to TRBJ1-5, with 7 positions matching TRBD1. The CDR3 sequence is 15 residues long. The germline V gene encodes CDR1 MNHNS and CDR2 SASEGT. The V gene end was trimmed by 1 base and the J gene end by 6 bases; junction bases not matched to a gene: 6.

This clonotype came up a few times. V and J are TRBV20-1 and TRBJ1-6, with unresolved D. This CDR3 is 15 amino acids long. Trimming removed 2 bases from V and 0 bases from J, with 8 bases in between. CDR1 and CDR2 (germline): DFQATT, SNEGSKA (reference sequence). This chain's CDR3 is CSARPKSSYNSPLHF. CDR3 bases: TGCAGTGCTAGACCGAAAAGCTCCTATAATTCACCCCTCCACTTT.

This clonotype showed up just a few times. The V gene is TRBV12-3 or TRBV12-4, the J gene TRBJ2-5, with a possible D match to TRBD2 (7 bases). The V end was cut by 3 bases, the J end by 5 bases, with 16 bases between. CDR3 length: 15 amino acids. The CDR3 reads CASSFWGGQRETQYF. The CDR3 DNA is TGTGCCAGCAGTTTTTGGGGGGGCCAAAGGGAGACCCAGTACTTC.

This clonotype was seen once. The chain carries TRBV6-6 and TRBJ1-1, with TRBD1 as a possible D gene (5 bases). Trimming cost V 7 bases and J 2 bases, with 11 bases left between them. The CDR3 is 13 residues long. In germline, CDR1 is MNHNY, CDR2 SVGAGI (reference sequence). CDR3 nucleotide sequence: TGTGCCAGCACCGCGACAGCTAACACTGAAGCTTTCTTT. Translated, it gives CASTATANTEAFF.

This clonotype was seen more than once but under ten times. The chain recombines TRBV11-3 with TRBJ2-4, with D perhaps TRBD1 (5 bases). Germline assignment: CDR1 SGHNT and CDR2 YENEEA. Trimming stripped 3 bases from V and 0 bases from J, with 18 bases between. This CDR3 comprises 18 residues. The CDR3 loop reads CASSLSVVGAAAKNIQYF. The CDR3, as DNA: TGTGCCAGCAGCTTGTCAGTGGTAGGGGCCGCAGCCAAAAACATTCAGTACTTC.

V gene TRBV7-8 combines with J gene TRBJ2-3; the match to TRBD1 covers 7 bases. The CDR3 covers 15 residues. Trimming at V came to 0 bases and at J to 2 bases, leaving 2 bases not matched to a gene. Germline CDR1 reads SGHVS; CDR2 reads FQNEAQ. CDR3 DNA sequence: TGTGCCAGCAGCTTAGCGGGGACAGCCACAGATACGCAGTATTTT. Translation: CASSLAGTATDTQYF.

V and J are TRBV4-3 and TRBJ1-5; D call uncertain. V was pared by 4 bases and J by 3 bases, with 7 bases between. In germline, CDR1 is LGHNA, CDR2 YSLEER. The CDR3 extends over 13 amino acids. The DNA for the CDR3 is TGCGCCAGCAGCCGACGGACCAATCAGCCCCAGCATTTT. Its protein is CASSRRTNQPQHF.

Worth noting for this clonotype: The junction differs from germline at one of its ends, possibly a read error. V usage is TRBV7-2 and J usage is TRBJ1-3; possibly TRBD1 for D (6 bases). This CDR3 is built from 16 residues. Germline V gives CDR1 SGHTA, CDR2 FQGNSA. CDR3 nucleotide sequence: TGTGCCAGCAGCTTAGAGGGGGTTAACTCTGGAAACGCCATATATTTT. The encoded protein is CASSLEGVNSGNAIYF.

The V and J genes are TRBV6-2 or TRBV6-3 and TRBJ2-4, with D unresolved. The tail of the sequence fits TRBJ2-7 better, so the J call may be wrong. Germline V gene sequence: CDR1 MNHEY, CDR2 SVGEGT. The CDR3 is 15 amino acids. The CDR3 DNA reads as TGTGCCAGCAGCTTCAGCATGGGCCTCTCCTACGAGCAGTACTTC. Translating it yields CASSFSMGLSYEQYF.

This clonotype appeared a few times. The CDR3 protein is CASSWDTNSGANVLTF. As DNA, the CDR3 is TGCGCCAGCAGCTGGGACACCAACTCTGGGGCCAACGTCCTGACTTTC. V and J are TRBV5-1 and TRBJ2-6, with D possibly matching TRBD1 (6 bases). The CDR3 sequence is 16 residues long. The V gene lost 3 bases and the J gene lost 0 bases, with 10 bases spanning the gap. Per germline, CDR1 SGHRS and CDR2 YFSETQ.

Comment on this clonotype: The germline gene is not matched at one end of the junction; a read error may be the cause. The chain carries TRBV3-1 and TRBJ2-1, with D hard to call. Looked up from germline, CDR1 is LGHDT and CDR2 is YNNKEL (reference sequence). The CDR3 is 15 residues long. CDR3 region: CASSQDTVSYNGQFF. The CDR3 nucleotides read TGTGCCAGCAGCCAAGATACTGTATCCTACAATGGGCAGTTCTTC.

The chain recombines TRBV7-2 with TRBJ1-4; D possibly corresponds to TRBD1 (6 bases). This CDR3 has 15 amino acids. The germline CDR1 and CDR2 sequences are SGHTA and FQGNSA. The V end lost 1 base, the J end lost 5 bases, and 11 bases lay between the germline ends. CDR3 in DNA: TGTGCCAGCAGCTTAGAGCAGGGGTTGAATGAAAAACTGTTTTTT. It translates to CASSLEQGLNEKLFF.

This clonotype was seen at least ten times. This chain connects TRBV29-1 to TRBJ1-4, with D perhaps matching TRBD1 (6 bases). CDR1 is SQVTM and CDR2 is ANQGSEA in the germline V gene. Trimming left V 8 bases short and J 8 bases short, with 18 bases between. The CDR3 runs to 13 residues. The CDR3 bases are TGCAGCTCGCGACAGGAGGGCTACGAAAAACTGTTTTTT. Translation gives CSSRQEGYEKLFF.

DNA of the CDR3: TGTGCCAGCAGTCCCATGGGCAGGGGCCAAAACATTCAGTACTTC. The encoded protein is CASSPMGRGQNIQYF. The chain uses TRBV12-3 or TRBV12-4 and TRBJ2-4, with D possibly TRBD1 on 6 matching bases. This CDR3 has 15 amino acids. Trimming took 5 bases from V and 5 from J, leaving 16 bases between them.

This clonotype was recorded a few times. The chain combines TRBV29-1 with TRBJ1-1; D perhaps matches TRBD1 (6 bases). The germline V gene encodes CDR1 SQVTM and CDR2 ANQGSEA. The germline V and J ends were trimmed by 5 bases and 5 bases, with 9 bases remaining between them. The CDR3 is 11 amino acids. The CDR3 is CSVKGETEAFF. DNA of the CDR3: TGCAGCGTTAAGGGGGAGACTGAAGCTTTCTTT. Together with reference TRBV29-1 and TRBJ1-1, the CDR3 gives the full variable domain: SAVISQKPSRDICQRGTSLTIQCQVDSQVTMMFWYRQQPGQSLTLIATANQGSEATYESGFVIDKFPISRPNLTFSTLTVSNMSPEDSSIYLCSVKGETEAFFGQGTRLTVV.

This clonotype was detected a few times. The V call is TRBV20-1, the J call TRBJ1-5, with D unresolved. The CDR3 length is 13 residues. In germline, CDR1 is DFQATT, CDR2 SNEGSKA (reference sequence). The ends were cut back, 6 bases at V and 2 bases at J, with 11 bases in the middle. In DNA, the CDR3 is TGCAGTGCCCCCAAAATCGGCAATCAGCCCCAGCATTTT. Translation gives CSAPKIGNQPQHF.

This chain connects TRBV7-9 to TRBJ1-2; no reliable D call. The germline V gene has CDR1 SEHNR and CDR2 FQNEAQ (reference sequence). The CDR3 totals 14 residues. V gave up 5 bases and J gave up 5 bases, with 15 bases separating them. CDR3 DNA: TGTGCCAGCAGCCCAGACGGGTTTAGGTATGGCTACACCTTC. Translating it yields CASSPDGFRYGYTF.

The gene calls are TRBV29-1 and TRBJ1-1; D uncertain. Germline CDR1 SQVTM, CDR2 ANQGSEA. V was pared by 2 bases and J by 8 bases, with 18 bases between. The length of the CDR3 is 14 residues. The CDR3 DNA sequence: TGCAGCGTTGAACACTGGGAAGGGAACTCAGAAGCTTTCTTT. Translated, it gives CSVEHWEGNSEAFF.

This sequence joins TRBV27 and TRBJ2-7; 14 nucleotides match TRBD2. Near its end, the DNA agrees better with TRBJ2-5, so the J call may be wrong. Germline lookup yields CDR1 MNHEY and CDR2 SMNVEV (reference sequence). CDR3 length: 18 residues. CDR3 bases: TGTGCCAGCAGTTTATCGAAGGAGACTAGCGGGGGGGGGGAGACCCAGTACTTC. Its protein product is CASSLSKETSGGGETQYF.

The rearrangement uses TRBV4-3 and TRBJ1-2, with D unclear. V gave up 0 bases and J gave up 7 bases, with 18 bases separating them. The CDR3 is made up of 16 amino acids. Germline V CDR1 and CDR2: LGHNA, YSLEER. The CDR3 DNA follows: TGCGCCAGCAGCCAAGACCTGGCGGGGTTCCTATCTGGCTACACCTTC. This encodes CASSQDLAGFLSGYTF.

V is TRBV29-1 and J is TRBJ2-1; D is tentatively TRBD1 or TRBD2 (5 bases each). This CDR3 comprises 11 residues. In germline, CDR1 is SQVTM, CDR2 ANQGSEA. V lost 3 bases and J lost 8, with 8 bases in between. The CDR3 DNA reads as TGCAGCGTTGAGGGGGTATATGAGCAGTTCTTC. Amino acids: CSVEGVYEQFF.

The V gene is TRBV9, the J gene TRBJ2-7; TRBD2 is a possible D gene (6 bases). Looked up from germline, CDR1 is SGDLS and CDR2 is YYNGEE. The CDR3 totals 16 residues. Trimming pared 3 bases from V and 7 bases from J, leaving 23 bases between. Here the CDR3 DNA reads TGTGCCAGCAGCGCCTCACCGGGACTCCTATACAATGAGCAGTACTTC. This translates into CASSASPGLLYNEQYF.

This clonotype turned up a few times. The chain links TRBV29-1 to TRBJ2-5; weak D call: TRBD1 (6 bases). CDR3 length equals 12 residues. Trimming removed 6 bases from V and 7 bases from J, with 15 bases in between. Germline loops: CDR1 SQVTM, CDR2 ANQGSEA. The CDR3 protein is CSVPGTMGTQYF. The CDR3 nucleotides are TGCAGCGTCCCGGGGACAATGGGGACCCAGTACTTC.